The TCR beta chain under discussion was sequenced for a study of T cell responses to AZD1222 COVID-19 vaccine. Of note for this clone: No antigen is known for it.

This CDR3 has 14 amino acids. Germline-derived CDR1 and CDR2 are MNHNS and SASEGT. V was shortened by 2 bases and J by 7 bases, with 12 bases between the two germline ends. Whole-study findings and limits: At baseline, seropositivity was found in only a handful of AZD1222 recipients.

Only in-frame clones appear in the TCRdb table, and some are missing; sequencing was by immunoSEQ multiplex PCR. The sample includes approximately 80,000 clones, over 75% of them seen just once. This specimen consisted of peripheral blood, obtained 28 days after the second AZD1222 dose. The chain combines TRBV6-1 with TRBJ1-5; D is unresolved. This TCR was recovered from an adult who received the AZD1222 COVID-19 vaccine. CDR3 sequence (DNA): TGTGCCAGCAGTGAAATCCTGGGAGGGCAGCCCCAGCATTTT. Translation gives CASSEILGGQPQHF.